Sequencing of this T cell receptor (beta chain) was carried out in a study of blood T cell repertoires in COVID-19. Study information: There were acute and convalescent COVID-19 samples, and they came from the United States, Italy and Spain. Sample material is recorded as cDNA or gDNA derived from T cells, B-cell-depleted T cells, or PBMCs.

Original analysis: Estimates of nucleated cell counts were drawn from the amplification of reference gene primers. Some clones are missing from TCRdb's copy, which holds only in-frame ones; the method was immunoSEQ multiplex PCR. That table gives V, J and clone size, and the DNA gave D and trimming. The table lists some 270,000 clones, around 90% of them singletons. The CDR3 has 14 amino acids. The trim removed 5 bases at V and 5 bases at J, leaving 8 bases unmatched. Germline V gene data show CDR1 as SEHNR and CDR2 as FQNEAQ (reference sequence). The clonotype originates from a man in his fifties with acute or convalescent COVID-19. The chain couples TRBV7-9 to TRBJ1-1, with TRBD1 matching over 7 bases. The sequenced sample was peripheral blood. The CDR3 is CASSPAVRGTEAFF. CDR3 sequence (DNA): TGTGCCAGCAGCCCAGCGGTCAGGGGGACTGAAGCTTTCTTT.